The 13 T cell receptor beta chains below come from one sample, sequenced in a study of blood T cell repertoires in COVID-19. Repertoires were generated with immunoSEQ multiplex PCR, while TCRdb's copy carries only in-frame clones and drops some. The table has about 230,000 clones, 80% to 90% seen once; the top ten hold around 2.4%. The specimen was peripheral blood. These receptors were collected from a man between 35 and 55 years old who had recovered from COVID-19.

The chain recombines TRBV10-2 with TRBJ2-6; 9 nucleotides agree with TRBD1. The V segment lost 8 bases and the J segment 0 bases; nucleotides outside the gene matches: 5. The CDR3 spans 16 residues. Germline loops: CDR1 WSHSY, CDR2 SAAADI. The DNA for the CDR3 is TGCGCCAGCCGGGACAGGGTGAACTCTGGGGCCAACGTCCTGACTTTC. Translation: CASRDRVNSGANVLTF.

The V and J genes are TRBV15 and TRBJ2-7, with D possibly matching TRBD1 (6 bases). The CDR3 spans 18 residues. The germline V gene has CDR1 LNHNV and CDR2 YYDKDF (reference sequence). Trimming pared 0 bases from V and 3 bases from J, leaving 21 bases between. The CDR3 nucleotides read TGTGCCACCAGCAGAGATTTATTGGACGGCTACAGGGTCTACGAGCAGTACTTC. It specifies CATSRDLLDGYRVYEQYF.

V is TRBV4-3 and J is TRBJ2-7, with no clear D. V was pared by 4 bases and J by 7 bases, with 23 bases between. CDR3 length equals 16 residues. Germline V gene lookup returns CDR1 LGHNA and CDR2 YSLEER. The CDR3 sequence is CASSPHLVAGSSEQYF. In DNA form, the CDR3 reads TGCGCCAGCAGCCCTCACTTGGTAGCTGGTTCCTCGGAGCAGTACTTC.

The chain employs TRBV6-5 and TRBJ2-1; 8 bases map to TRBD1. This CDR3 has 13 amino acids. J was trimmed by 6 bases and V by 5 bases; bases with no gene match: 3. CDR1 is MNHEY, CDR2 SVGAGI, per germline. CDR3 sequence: CASSRGQGNEQFF. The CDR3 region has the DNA TGTGCCAGCAGTCGCGGACAGGGCAATGAGCAGTTCTTC.

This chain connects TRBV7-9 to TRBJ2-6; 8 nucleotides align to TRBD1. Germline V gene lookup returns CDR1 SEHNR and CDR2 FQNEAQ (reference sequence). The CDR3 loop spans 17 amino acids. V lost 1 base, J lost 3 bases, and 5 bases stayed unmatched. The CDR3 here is CASSLVVTGVGANVLTF. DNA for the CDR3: TGTGCCAGCAGCTTAGTGGTGACAGGGGTTGGGGCCAACGTCCTGACTTTC.

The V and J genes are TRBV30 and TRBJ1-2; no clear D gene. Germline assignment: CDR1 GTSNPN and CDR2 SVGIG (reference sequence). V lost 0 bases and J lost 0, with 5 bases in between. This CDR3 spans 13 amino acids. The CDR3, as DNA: TGTGCCTGGAGTGTGTCAGCTAACTATGGCTACACCTTC. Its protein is CAWSVSANYGYTF.

CDR3 amino acids: CASSLEARAAYNEQFF. The CDR3 coding sequence is TGTGCCAGCAGCTTAGAAGCCAGGGCGGCCTACAATGAGCAGTTCTTC. The chain employs TRBV7-2 and TRBJ2-1; a weak D match, TRBD1 (5 bases). This CDR3 is built from 16 residues. Trimming took off 1 base at V and 2 bases at J, with 12 bases between the two ends. Germline values: CDR1 SGHTA, CDR2 FQGNSA.

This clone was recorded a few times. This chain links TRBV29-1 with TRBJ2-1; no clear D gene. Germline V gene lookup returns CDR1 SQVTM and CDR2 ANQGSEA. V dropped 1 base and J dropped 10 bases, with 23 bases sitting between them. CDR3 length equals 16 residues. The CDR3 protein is CSVEGLATANTEEQFF. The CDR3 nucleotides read TGCAGCGTTGAAGGCCTCGCGACTGCCAACACCGAAGAGCAGTTCTTC.

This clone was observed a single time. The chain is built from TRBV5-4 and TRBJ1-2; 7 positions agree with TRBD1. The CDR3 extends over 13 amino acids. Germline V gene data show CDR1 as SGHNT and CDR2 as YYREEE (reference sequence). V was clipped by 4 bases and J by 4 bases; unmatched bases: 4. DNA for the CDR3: TGTGCCAGCAGCCGCCGGGACAGCTATGGCTACACCTTC. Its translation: CASSRRDSYGYTF.

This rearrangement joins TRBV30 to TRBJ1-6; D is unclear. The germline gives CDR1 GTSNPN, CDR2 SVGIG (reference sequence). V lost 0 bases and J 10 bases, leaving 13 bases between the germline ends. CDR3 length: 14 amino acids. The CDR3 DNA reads TGTGCCTGGAGTGTACTAGGGAGGCGGTCACCCCTCCACTTT. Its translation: CAWSVLGRRSPLHF.

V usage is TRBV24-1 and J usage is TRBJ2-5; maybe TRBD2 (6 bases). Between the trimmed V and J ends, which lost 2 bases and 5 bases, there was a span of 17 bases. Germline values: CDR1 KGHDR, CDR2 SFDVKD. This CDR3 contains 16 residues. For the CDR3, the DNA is TGTGCCACCAGTGATTCCCCGGGGGAATTTCGGGAGACCCAGTACTTC. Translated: CATSDSPGEFRETQYF.

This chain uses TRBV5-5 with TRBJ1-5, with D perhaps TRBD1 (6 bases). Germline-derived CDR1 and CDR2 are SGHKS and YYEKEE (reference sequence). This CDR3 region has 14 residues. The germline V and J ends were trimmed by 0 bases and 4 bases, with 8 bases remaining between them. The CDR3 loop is CASSLVGANQPQHF. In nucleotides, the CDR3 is TGTGCCAGCAGCTTGGTGGGGGCGAATCAGCCCCAGCATTTT.

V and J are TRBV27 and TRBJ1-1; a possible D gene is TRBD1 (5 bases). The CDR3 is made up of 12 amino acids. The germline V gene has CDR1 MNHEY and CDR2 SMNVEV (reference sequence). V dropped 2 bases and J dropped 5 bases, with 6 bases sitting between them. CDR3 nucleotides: TGTGCCAGCAGTTTACCAGGGACTGAAGCTTTCTTT. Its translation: CASSLPGTEAFF.